This entry lists 7 T cell receptor beta chains sequenced from one sample in a study of blood T cell repertoires in COVID-19. TCRdb's table, derived via immunoSEQ multiplex PCR, lists solely in-frame clones and lacks some. The sample holds around 97,000 clones, more than 75% seen once. Material: peripheral blood. The receptors here all came from a human donor in a cohort sampled during active COVID-19.

The V and J genes are TRBV11-3 and TRBJ2-3; D is perhaps TRBD1 (5 bases). Germline CDR1 and CDR2: SGHNT and YENEEA. The V end lost 6 bases, the J end lost 8 bases, and 15 bases lay between the germline ends. CDR3 size: 13 residues. The CDR3 sequence is CASSPDSGVTQYF. The CDR3 nucleotides read TGTGCCAGCAGTCCCGACAGTGGGGTTACGCAGTATTTT.

Remarks on this clone: Germline is not matched at one junction end, which may reflect a read error. CDR3 in DNA: TGTGCCAGTAGCGGAGTGAGGGACGAGCAGTACTTC. Its protein product is CASSGVRDEQYF. The gene calls are TRBV9 and TRBJ2-7; a possible D gene is TRBD2 (6 bases). The V gene's germline CDR1 is SGDLS and CDR2 YYNGEE. CDR3 length: 12 amino acids.

The CDR3: CASSLFSRFGGSTDTQYF. The CDR3 DNA follows: TGTGCCAGCAGCTTGTTTTCTCGTTTTGGGGGCAGCACAGATACGCAGTATTTT. This rearrangement joins TRBV5-4 to TRBJ2-3, with a weak D call TRBD1 (6 bases). With 1 base removed from V and 0 bases from J, the gap between germline ends came to 18 bases. This CDR3 has 18 amino acids. Germline CDR1 reads SGHNT; CDR2 reads YYREEE (reference sequence).

The rearrangement uses TRBV4-1 and TRBJ1-5; D might be TRBD1 (5 bases). Trimming cost V 3 bases and J 6 bases, with 15 bases left between them. The CDR3 consists of 15 residues. Germline CDR1 and CDR2: MGHRA and YSYEKL. CDR3 sequence reads: CASSHEPSGGQPQHF. CDR3 nucleotides: TGCGCCAGCAGCCATGAACCGTCGGGGGGTCAGCCCCAGCATTTT.

V and J are TRBV7-2 and TRBJ2-2; TRBD2 is a possible D gene (5 bases). The CDR3 loop spans 16 amino acids. Between the trimmed V and J ends, which lost 2 bases and 4 bases, there was a span of 14 bases. CDR1 is SGHTA and CDR2 is FQGNSA in the germline V gene. The CDR3 bases are TGTGCCAGCAGCTTAATTTCGGGATGGGTCACCGGGGAGCTGTTTTTT. Translation: CASSLISGWVTGELFF.

V gene TRBV19 combines with J gene TRBJ2-7; 9 bases are shared with TRBD1. Losses at the gene ends were 8 bases for V and 1 base for J; bases not matched to a gene: 3. Germline CDR1 and CDR2: LNHDA and SQIVND (reference sequence). The CDR3 totals 13 residues. The DNA for the CDR3 is TGTGCCAGTCAGGACAGGGGATCCTACGAGCAGTACTTC. Translating gives CASQDRGSYEQYF.

The chain uses TRBV4-1 and TRBJ1-6; TRBD1 matches 8 bases. The CDR3 has 18 amino acids. CDR1 is MGHRA and CDR2 is YSYEKL in the germline V gene. The V gene end was trimmed by 4 bases and the J gene end by 0 bases; junction bases not matched to a gene: 8. The DNA of the CDR3 is TGCGCCAGCAGCCGTACGACAGGGGCCCTCTCCTATAATTCACCCCTCCACTTT. Translation: CASSRTTGALSYNSPLHF.